Presented here are 29 T cell receptor beta chains from one specimen sequenced in a study of blood T cell repertoires in COVID-19. The data were produced by immunoSEQ multiplex PCR, yet TCRdb's version contains in-frame clones alone and is incomplete. The profile covers 390,000 or so clones, with nearly 90% appearing a single time and around 7% taken by the ten largest. Input material: peripheral blood. All receptors derive from a man aged 18 to 29 with active or convalescent COVID-19.

The V call is TRBV7-9, the J call TRBJ1-3, with a possible D match to TRBD1 (6 bases). Germline CDR1 and CDR2: SEHNR and FQNEAQ (reference sequence). V was cut by 3 bases and J by 4 bases, with 13 bases left in between. The length of the CDR3 is 15 residues. CDR3 loop: CASSFTGTKGNTIYF. The CDR3 region has the DNA TGTGCCAGCAGCTTTACGGGGACAAAAGGAAACACCATATATTTT.

The DNA of the CDR3 is TGTGCCATCAGTGACAGGGGTAACCGTGGGGCTAGCTCCTACGAGCAGTACTTC. It specifies CAISDRGNRGASSYEQYF. This rearrangement joins TRBV10-3 to TRBJ2-7; D may be TRBD1 (6 bases). V was cut by 3 bases and J by 0 bases, with 21 bases left in between. Germline V gene lookup returns CDR1 ENHRY and CDR2 SYGVKD. The CDR3 loop spans 18 amino acids.

The chain links TRBV7-2 to TRBJ2-3; 7 positions agree with TRBD2. With 4 bases clipped from V and 2 bases from J, the junction kept 9 bases outside the gene matches. The germline V gene has CDR1 SGHTA and CDR2 FQGNSA. This CDR3 contains 16 residues. Here the CDR3 DNA reads TGTGCCAGCAGCTCAAGGGACTATTCGTACACAGATACGCAGTATTTT. Translation gives CASSSRDYSYTDTQYF.

The chain links TRBV10-3 to TRBJ2-7; 9 bases are shared with TRBD2. This CDR3 region has 15 residues. Germline V gives CDR1 ENHRY, CDR2 SYGVKD. The J segment lost 5 bases and the V segment lost 8 bases, leaving 13 bases of the junction unmatched. The CDR3 DNA sequence: TGTGCCATCCACCCCGAGGCGGGAGGGCCTAACGAGCAGTACTTC. Translating gives CAIHPEAGGPNEQYF.

The chain couples TRBV5-5 to TRBJ2-1; 10 bases are shared with TRBD2. Germline V gives CDR1 SGHKS, CDR2 YYEKEE (reference sequence). Unmatched junction bases numbered 9, after V lost 4 bases and J lost 8 bases. This CDR3 is 15 amino acids long. The CDR3 is CASSGNLAGAHEQFF. CDR3 in DNA: TGTGCCAGCAGCGGAAACCTAGCGGGAGCCCATGAGCAGTTCTTC.

This clone was detected only a few times. The chain is built from TRBV11-2 and TRBJ1-3; the D is unclear. Germline V lookup: CDR1 SGHAT, CDR2 FQNNGV. The germline V and J ends were trimmed by 4 bases and 9 bases, with 13 bases remaining between them. The CDR3 consists of 13 residues. The CDR3: CASSSPPLGTIYF. DNA of the CDR3: TGTGCCAGCAGCTCGCCCCCGCTCGGCACCATATATTTT.

This chain joins TRBV6-6 and TRBJ1-1; TRBD1 agrees at 8 bases. This CDR3 region has 16 residues. Germline V gene data show CDR1 as MNHNY and CDR2 as SVGAGI (reference sequence). V lost 6 bases, J lost 1 base, and 10 bases stayed unmatched. CDR3 amino acids: CASRTGDVRGNTEAFF. DNA for the CDR3: TGTGCCAGCAGGACAGGGGACGTTAGGGGGAACACTGAAGCTTTCTTT.

This clone was observed a handful of times. V and J are TRBV16 and TRBJ1-1; unclear D gene. V lost 2 bases, J lost 1 base, and 5 bases lay in between. This CDR3 comprises 13 residues. CDR1 KGHSY and CDR2 FQNENV come from the germline V gene. The CDR3 reads CASSQAGNTEAFF. CDR3 bases: TGTGCCAGCAGCCAAGCAGGGAACACTGAAGCTTTCTTT. Supplemented by reference TRBV16 and TRBJ1-1, the full variable domain reads GEEVAQTPKHLVRGEGQKAKLYCAPIKGHSYVFWYQQVLKNEFKFLISFQNENVFDETGMPKERFSAKCLPNSPCSLEIQATKLEDSAVYFCASSQAGNTEAFFGQGTRLTVV.

In this sample, this clone turned up once. This sequence joins TRBV15 and TRBJ1-6, with D unclear. Germline CDR1 is LNHNV and CDR2 is YYDKDF (reference sequence). Trimming shortened V by 8 bases and J by 1 base, and 12 bases separated the two germline ends. CDR3 length: 15 residues. CDR3 coding DNA: TGTGCCACCGGCGCAGGTGGTTCCTATAATTCACCCCTCCACTTT. Encoded protein: CATGAGGSYNSPLHF.

The chain combines TRBV28 with TRBJ1-4; D not resolved. This CDR3 contains 12 residues. Germline V gene sequence: CDR1 MDHEN, CDR2 SYDVKM. Between the trimmed V and J ends, which lost 6 bases and 6 bases, there was a span of 8 bases. This CDR3 is CASSPIDEKLFF. The DNA of the CDR3 is TGTGCCAGCAGCCCGATAGATGAAAAACTGTTTTTT.

The gene calls are TRBV5-8 and TRBJ1-3; D call uncertain. Germline V gene lookup returns CDR1 SGHTS and CDR2 YDEGEE. V gave up 3 bases and J gave up 0 bases, with 16 bases separating them. The CDR3 runs 17 residues. The CDR3 nucleotides read TGTGCCAGCAGCTATGAAGGCGGCTTCAACTCTGGAAACACCATATATTTT. This translates into CASSYEGGFNSGNTIYF.

The V and J genes are TRBV27 and TRBJ2-5, with D tentatively TRBD2 (6 bases). CDR1 and CDR2 (germline): MNHEY, SMNVEV (reference sequence). V gave up 5 bases and J gave up 3 bases, with 19 bases separating them. CDR3 length: 16 residues. CDR3: CASSQTGGAPKETQYF. For the CDR3, the DNA is TGTGCCAGCAGTCAGACCGGCGGGGCCCCAAAAGAGACCCAGTACTTC.

The chain is built from TRBV25-1 and TRBJ2-1; possible D gene TRBD2, 6 bases. The V and J ends lost 3 bases and 3 bases respectively, with 9 bases between them. The CDR3 extends over 14 amino acids. Germline values: CDR1 MGHDK, CDR2 SYGVNS. The chain's CDR3 is CASSDGRRYNEQFF. The CDR3 nucleotides read TGTGCCAGCAGTGATGGGAGGCGCTACAATGAGCAGTTCTTC.

A single count supports this clone. J is TRBJ1-4 and V is TRBV25-1; TRBD1 matches at 9 bases. This CDR3 spans 16 amino acids. V shed 0 bases, J shed 8 bases, and the junction held 7 bases outside the gene matches. The germline gives CDR1 MGHDK, CDR2 SYGVNS. The CDR3 is CASSEYGTGRREKLFF. As DNA, the CDR3 is TGTGCCAGCAGTGAATACGGGACAGGGCGGCGCGAAAAACTGTTTTTT.

The table lists this clone with a few counts. The V call is TRBV11-2, the J call TRBJ1-1; 7 nucleotides agree with TRBD1. The V segment lost 4 bases and the J segment 7 bases; nucleotides outside the gene matches: 3. The CDR3 spans 12 residues. Germline loops: CDR1 SGHAT, CDR2 FQNNGV. The CDR3 spells CASSSRTGEAFF. CDR3 nucleotides: TGTGCCAGCAGCTCAAGGACAGGTGAAGCTTTCTTT. Supplemented by reference TRBV11-2 and TRBJ1-1, the full variable domain reads EAGVAQSPRYKIIEKRQSVAFWCNPISGHATLYWYQQILGQGPKLLIQFQNNGVVDDSQLPKDRFSAERLKGVDSTLKIQPAKLEDSAVYLCASSSRTGEAFFGQGTRLTVV.

The CDR3 protein is CSVEGGQGLNEQFF. The CDR3 coding sequence is TGCAGCGTTGAGGGAGGACAGGGGCTCAATGAGCAGTTCTTC. The V call is TRBV29-1, the J call TRBJ2-1, with TRBD1 matching over 9 bases. This CDR3 comprises 14 residues. V shed 3 bases, J shed 6 bases, and the junction held 6 bases outside the gene matches. Germline CDR1 and CDR2: SQVTM and ANQGSEA.

The V gene is TRBV6-1, the J gene TRBJ1-2; D remains unclear. Germline V gene data show CDR1 as MNHNS and CDR2 as SASEGT. The ends were cut back, 3 bases at V and 1 base at J, with 9 bases in the middle. The CDR3 covers 14 residues. CDR3 protein: CASSEEMRNYGYTF. Here the CDR3 DNA reads TGTGCCAGCAGTGAGGAGATGCGTAACTATGGCTACACCTTC.

The chain carries TRBV10-3 and TRBJ2-6, with 8 bases aligning to TRBD2. Germline lookup yields CDR1 ENHRY and CDR2 SYGVKD. This CDR3 spans 18 amino acids. J gave up 0 bases and V 3 bases, and 7 bases lay outside the gene matches. CDR3 residues: CAISDGRLASSGANVLTF. CDR3 sequence (DNA): TGTGCCATCAGTGATGGGAGACTAGCGAGCTCTGGGGCCAACGTCCTGACTTTC.

As concerns this clone: Germline and junction disagree at one end, which may indicate a read error. J is TRBJ2-6 and V is TRBV7-6; perhaps TRBD1 as D (5 bases). The CDR3 runs to 18 residues. Germline CDR1 SGHVS, CDR2 FNYEAQ. CDR3 amino acids: CASSLGGTSSSGANVLTF. The CDR3 nucleotides read TGTGCCAGCAGCTTAGGTGGCACGAGTAGCTCTGGGGCCAACGTGCTGACTTTC.

The chain is built from TRBV19 and TRBJ1-2; D is perhaps TRBD1 (6 bases). The CDR3 consists of 17 residues. V lost 5 bases, J lost 2 bases, and 21 bases lay in between. CDR1 LNHDA and CDR2 SQIVND come from the germline V gene (reference sequence). CDR3 residues: CASSPAPPGDGNYGYTF. Here the CDR3 DNA reads TGTGCCAGTAGTCCAGCCCCGCCAGGGGATGGCAACTATGGCTACACCTTC.

The gene calls are TRBV28 and TRBJ2-2, with D possibly matching TRBD2 (6 bases). Trimming cost V 6 bases and J 2 bases, with 13 bases left between them. The germline gives CDR1 MDHEN, CDR2 SYDVKM. The CDR3 extends over 15 amino acids. CDR3 in amino acids: CASRPGAGNTGELFF. Written as DNA, the CDR3 is TGTGCCAGCAGACCGGGAGCAGGAAACACCGGGGAGCTGTTTTTT.

The chain joins TRBV18 to TRBJ2-7, with 14 bases matching TRBD2. Germline V gene data show CDR1 as KGHSH and CDR2 as LQKENI. Trimming cost V 4 bases and J 2 bases; bases outside gene matches: 4. The CDR3 has 16 amino acids. The CDR3 DNA is TGTGCCAGCTCACAGGGACTAGCGGGAGCAGCCTACGAGCAGTACTTC. This translates into CASSQGLAGAAYEQYF.

The chain uses TRBV4-3 and TRBJ1-2; 9 bases line up with TRBD1. V was pared by 2 bases and J by 5 bases, with 6 bases of the junction left unmatched. The CDR3 has 15 residues. The V gene's germline CDR1 is LGHNA and CDR2 YSLEER. The CDR3 reads CASSQWTGDEYGYTF. The CDR3 DNA reads as TGCGCCAGCAGCCAATGGACAGGGGACGAATATGGCTACACCTTC.

V and J are TRBV5-6 and TRBJ2-2, with 16 bases aligning to TRBD2. CDR3 length equals 17 residues. J lost 5 bases, V lost 4 bases, and 5 bases had no gene match. Looked up from germline, CDR1 is SGHDT and CDR2 is YYEEEE. CDR3 residues: CASSPPGLAGGTGELFF. CDR3 nucleotides: TGTGCCAGCAGCCCCCCGGGACTAGCGGGGGGGACCGGGGAGCTGTTTTTT.

The sample holds one count of this clone. V gene TRBV18 combines with J gene TRBJ2-1; D call uncertain. V lost 2 bases to trimming and J lost 6 bases, with 8 bases between them. Germline values: CDR1 KGHSH, CDR2 LQKENI. This CDR3 has 13 amino acids. In nucleotides, the CDR3 is TGTGCCAGCTCACCATCCTCGAGCAATGAGCAGTTCTTC. Translating gives CASSPSSSNEQFF.

This chain joins TRBV15 and TRBJ1-2; 7 nucleotides agree with TRBD1. The CDR3 extends over 13 amino acids. CDR1 is LNHNV, CDR2 YYDKDF, per germline (reference sequence). V lost 5 bases, J lost 2 bases, and 2 bases stayed unmatched. CDR3 DNA sequence: TGTGCCACCAGCCGGGACAGAAACTATGGCTACACCTTC. Protein sequence: CATSRDRNYGYTF.

The chain employs TRBV9 and TRBJ2-7, with TRBD2 identical over 8 bases. The junction had 9 bases not matched to a gene; V was cut back by 3 bases and J by 4 bases. CDR3 size: 15 residues. Germline CDR1 SGDLS, CDR2 YYNGEE. DNA for the CDR3: TGTGCCAGCAGCGGCCCCCCGGGGGGGCGGTACGAGCAGTACTTC. This translates into CASSGPPGGRYEQYF.

The rearrangement uses TRBV6-1 and TRBJ2-2, with 7 bases identical to TRBD1. The germline V gene encodes CDR1 MNHNS and CDR2 SASEGT. The ends lost 6 bases at V and 7 bases at J; junction bases unmatched: 8. There are 14 residues in the CDR3. The CDR3 spells CASRRTGADGELFF. In nucleotides, the CDR3 is TGTGCCAGCAGGCGAACAGGGGCCGACGGGGAGCTGTTTTTT.

The genes are TRBV6-6 and TRBJ2-7, with D tentatively TRBD2 (6 bases). Trimming left V 0 bases short and J 2 bases short, with 8 bases between. The CDR3 length is 14 residues. Germline V CDR1 and CDR2: MNHNY, SVGAGI (reference sequence). CDR3 DNA sequence: TGTGCCAGCAGTTACTCGGGCGGGACCTACGAGCAGTACTTC. It is translated as CASSYSGGTYEQYF.